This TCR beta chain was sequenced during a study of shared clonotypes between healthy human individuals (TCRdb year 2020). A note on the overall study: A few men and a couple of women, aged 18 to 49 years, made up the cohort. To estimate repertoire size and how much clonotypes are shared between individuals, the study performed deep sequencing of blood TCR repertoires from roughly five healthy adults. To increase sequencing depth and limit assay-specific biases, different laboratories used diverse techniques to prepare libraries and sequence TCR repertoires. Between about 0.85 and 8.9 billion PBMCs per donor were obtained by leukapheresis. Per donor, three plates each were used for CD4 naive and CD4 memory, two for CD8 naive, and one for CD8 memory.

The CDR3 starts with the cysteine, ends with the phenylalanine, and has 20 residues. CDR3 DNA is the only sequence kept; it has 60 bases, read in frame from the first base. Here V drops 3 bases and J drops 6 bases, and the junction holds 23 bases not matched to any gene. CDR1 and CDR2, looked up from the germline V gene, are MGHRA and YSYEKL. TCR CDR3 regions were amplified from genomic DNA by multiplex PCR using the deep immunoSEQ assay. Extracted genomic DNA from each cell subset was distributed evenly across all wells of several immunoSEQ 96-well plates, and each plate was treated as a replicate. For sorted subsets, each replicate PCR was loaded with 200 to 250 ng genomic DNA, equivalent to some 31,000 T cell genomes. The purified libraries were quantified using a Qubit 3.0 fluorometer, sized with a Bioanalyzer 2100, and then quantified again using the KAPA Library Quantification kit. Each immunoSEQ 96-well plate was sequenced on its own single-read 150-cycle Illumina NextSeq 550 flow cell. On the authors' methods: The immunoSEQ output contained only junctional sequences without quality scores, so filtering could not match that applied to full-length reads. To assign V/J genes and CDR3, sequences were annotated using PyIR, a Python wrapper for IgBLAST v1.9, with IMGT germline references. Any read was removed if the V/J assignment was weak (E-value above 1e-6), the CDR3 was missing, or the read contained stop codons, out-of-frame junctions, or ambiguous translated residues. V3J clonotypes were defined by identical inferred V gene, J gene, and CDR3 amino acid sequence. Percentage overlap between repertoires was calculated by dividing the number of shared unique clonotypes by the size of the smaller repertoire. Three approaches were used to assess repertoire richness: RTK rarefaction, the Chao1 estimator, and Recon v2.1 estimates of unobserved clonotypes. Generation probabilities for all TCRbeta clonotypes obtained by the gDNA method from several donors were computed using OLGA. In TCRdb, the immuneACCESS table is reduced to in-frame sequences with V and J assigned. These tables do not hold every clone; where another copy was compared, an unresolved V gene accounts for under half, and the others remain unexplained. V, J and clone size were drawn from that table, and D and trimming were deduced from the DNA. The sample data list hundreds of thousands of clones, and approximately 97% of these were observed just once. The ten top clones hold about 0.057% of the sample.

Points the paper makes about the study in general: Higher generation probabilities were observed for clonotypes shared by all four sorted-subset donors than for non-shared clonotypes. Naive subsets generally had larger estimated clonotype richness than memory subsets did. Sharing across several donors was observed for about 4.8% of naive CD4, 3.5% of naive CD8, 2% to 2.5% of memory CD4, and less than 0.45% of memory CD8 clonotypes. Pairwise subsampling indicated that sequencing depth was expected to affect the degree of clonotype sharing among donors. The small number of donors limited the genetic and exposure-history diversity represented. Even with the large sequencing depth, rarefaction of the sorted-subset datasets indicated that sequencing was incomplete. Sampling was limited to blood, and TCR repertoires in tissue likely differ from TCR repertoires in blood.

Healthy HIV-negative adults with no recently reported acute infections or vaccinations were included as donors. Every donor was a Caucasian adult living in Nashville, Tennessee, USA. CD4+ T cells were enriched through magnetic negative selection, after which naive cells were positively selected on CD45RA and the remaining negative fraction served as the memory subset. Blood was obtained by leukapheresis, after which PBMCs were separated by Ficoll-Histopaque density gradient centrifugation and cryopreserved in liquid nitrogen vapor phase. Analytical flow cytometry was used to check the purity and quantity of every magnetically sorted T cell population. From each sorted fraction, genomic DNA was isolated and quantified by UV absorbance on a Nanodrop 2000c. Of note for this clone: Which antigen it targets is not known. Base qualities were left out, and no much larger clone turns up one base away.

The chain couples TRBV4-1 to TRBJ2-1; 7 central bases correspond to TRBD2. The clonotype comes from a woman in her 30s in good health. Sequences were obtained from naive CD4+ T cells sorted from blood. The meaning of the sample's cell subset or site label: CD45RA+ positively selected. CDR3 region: CASSHYTPLPLAAKRNEQFF. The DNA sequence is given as TGCGCCAGCAGCCATTATACCCCTCTACCGCTAGCGGCAAAGCGCAATGAGCAGTTCTTC.